This TCR beta chain stems from a study of blood T cell repertoires in COVID-19. Produced via immunoSEQ multiplex PCR; TCRdb's table is partial and in-frame only. Among approximately 120,000 clones, approximately 85% were seen once, and the ten largest hold about 3%. The CDR3 covers 16 residues. Germline-derived CDR1 and CDR2 are SGHVS and FQNEAQ. Trimming removed 5 bases from V and 0 bases from J; junction bases left unmatched: 6. The chain joins TRBV7-8 to TRBJ1-5, with 8 bases aligning to TRBD1. The source material was peripheral blood. This sequence was found in a woman aged 80 or over with COVID-19, enrolled during active disease. In DNA, the CDR3 is TGTGCCAGCAGCCTGGACAGGGCGGGTAGCAATCAGCCCCAGCATTTT. Translated: CASSLDRAGSNQPQHF.